This record concerns one T cell receptor (beta chain) sequence. Sequence at one end of the junction differs from germline and may be a read error. This sample stems from a study of blood T cell repertoires in COVID-19. Generated by immunoSEQ multiplex PCR, the TCRdb table keeps only in-frame clones and is missing some. The sample lists around 350,000 clones; around nine tenths were seen once. Looked up from germline, CDR1 is SGHTA and CDR2 is FQGNSA. This CDR3 has 14 amino acids. The receptor was derived from a human donor in a cohort sampled during active COVID-19. The sample was peripheral blood. The J gene is TRBJ1-2, the V gene TRBV7-2; D not resolved. The CDR3 loop reads CASSPYGAKYGYTF. As DNA, the CDR3 is TGTGCCAGCAGCCCGTACGGAGCTAAATATGGCTACACCTTC.